The 9 T cell receptor beta chains given below trace back to one sample, sequenced in a study of early T cells in non-severe SARS-CoV-2 infection. TCRdb called the 5' RACE reads again in MiXCR, with one record for every CDR3 protein. Here the sample spans over 80,000 distinct CDR3 sequences, 11% to 15% being singletons. Sequencing input: whole blood. The receptor source for this set is an adult who was a healthcare worker with PCR-confirmed SARS-CoV-2 infection or an uninfected control (not recorded which).

This clonotype was seen a handful of times. This chain links TRBV27 with TRBJ1-1, with 9 bases identical to TRBD1. The CDR3 is 16 amino acids. V shed 5 bases and J 2 bases; nucleotides not matched to a gene: 9. Germline loops: CDR1 MNHEY, CDR2 SMNVEV (reference sequence). The CDR3 DNA reads TGTGCCAGCAGTCCACGGGGGGACAGGGCAAACACTGAAGCTTTCTTT. Translating it yields CASSPRGDRANTEAFF.

Only a few counts were recorded for this clonotype. This chain joins TRBV29-1 and TRBJ1-2, with unresolved D. Trimming removed 6 bases at V and 2 bases at J, with 7 bases between. The germline CDR1 and CDR2 sequences are SQVTM and ANQGSEA. The CDR3 contains 11 residues. The CDR3 sequence: CSVGENYGYTF. CDR3 sequence (DNA): TGCAGCGTGGGAGAGAACTATGGCTACACCTTC.

In this sample, this clonotype turned up a few times. The chain is built from TRBV10-2 and TRBJ2-7; D is unclear. Looked up from germline, CDR1 is WSHSY and CDR2 is SAAADI. The CDR3 is made up of 12 amino acids. The V end lost 7 bases, the J end lost 3 bases, and 10 bases lay between the germline ends. CDR3 bases: TGCGCCAGCACTTCCACACTCTACGAGCAGTACTTC. It specifies CASTSTLYEQYF.

The chain is built from TRBV12-3 or TRBV12-4 and TRBJ1-2; no definite D call. V was shortened by 3 bases and J by 7 bases, with 15 bases between the two germline ends. The CDR3 is 14 amino acids. CDR3 sequence: CASSLGSGSGGYTF. The CDR3 DNA reads TGTGCCAGCAGTTTGGGCAGTGGTAGCGGTGGCTACACCTTC.

This clonotype was picked up a small number of times. The chain uses TRBV29-1 and TRBJ2-3; weak D call: TRBD1 (6 bases). The CDR3 runs to 12 residues. Trimming took off 7 bases at V and 7 bases at J, with 15 bases between the two ends. Looked up from germline, CDR1 is SQVTM and CDR2 is ANQGSEA. The CDR3 nucleotides are TGCAGCGCGGCACAGGGTCCGAATACGCAGTATTTT. This codes for CSAAQGPNTQYF.

The genes are TRBV10-2 and TRBJ1-2; D is possibly TRBD1 (5 bases). Trimming removed 6 bases from V and 1 base from J, with 9 bases in between. The CDR3 spans 13 residues. Germline CDR1 is WSHSY and CDR2 is SAAADI. The CDR3 region has the DNA TGCGCCAGCAGCGCGACAGTTAACTATGGCTACACCTTC. Amino acid sequence: CASSATVNYGYTF.

The chain employs TRBV14 and TRBJ2-3; D unresolved. Germline V gene data show CDR1 as SGHDN and CDR2 as FVKESK. V lost 4 bases, J lost 6 bases, and 8 bases lay in between. The CDR3 covers 12 residues. CDR3 region: CASSRGVDTQYF. CDR3 bases: TGTGCCAGCAGCCGCGGAGTGGATACGCAGTATTTT.

At least ten counts were recorded for this clonotype. The chain combines TRBV5-1 with TRBJ2-1, with D unclear. The CDR3 loop spans 13 amino acids. V was trimmed by 0 bases and J by 7 bases, leaving 8 bases between them. Germline loops: CDR1 SGHRS, CDR2 YFSETQ. CDR3 in DNA: TGCGCCAGCAGCTTGGGGTATCCGAATGAGCAGTTCTTC. Amino acids: CASSLGYPNEQFF.

This clonotype has ten or more counts. The chain carries TRBV4-2 and TRBJ2-7; D uncertain. The germline V and J ends were trimmed by 5 bases and 2 bases, with 10 bases remaining between them. The length of the CDR3 is 13 residues. The germline gives CDR1 LGHNA, CDR2 YNFKEQ. The CDR3 DNA sequence: TGTGCCAGCAGCTTAGACTTGACCTACGAGCAGTACTTC. It codes for CASSLDLTYEQYF.